A selection of T cell receptor beta chains follows, all from one sample in a study of regulatory T cells in long-lasting Graves disease. TCRdb reanalysed the multiplex PCR reads using MiXCR and keeps one entry per CDR3 protein. The table has 450,000 to 500,000 distinct CDR3 sequences, 16% seen once. These same data were also listed under a study on T cells in Graves' hyperthyroidism and ophthalmopathy.

This specimen consisted of peripheral blood mononuclear cells (PBMCs), obtained at new diagnosis, from a patient treated with antithyroid drugs. These receptor sequences come from a man aged 35 to 55 with Graves disease. The CDR3 runs from the conserved cysteine through the conserved F or W. Each record gives: J gene, D gene, clone size, V gene, CDR3 DNA, CDR3 protein. The D gene is left open where the match is weak. Clone size is stated in some rows and not others, as once, few, many or a class when expanded.

>TRBJ2-3|NA|many|TRBV12-3/TRBV12-4
TGTGCCAGCAGTTTAGATGTTGGGAGCACAGATACGCAGTATTTT
CASSLDVGSTDTQYF
>TRBJ2-4|NA|NA|TRBV7-2
TGTGCCAGCAGCTTAGCTCCAGGGAGAAGGAACATTCAGTACTTC
CASSLAPGRRNIQYF
>TRBJ2-1|NA|many|TRBV5-1
TGCGCCAGCAGCAGGGGGGCTTACAATGAGCAGTTCTTC
CASSRGAYNEQFF
>TRBJ2-3|NA|few|TRBV7-3
TGTGCCAGCAGCTTACGGCCTTCCTCCCCAGATACGCAGTATTTT
CASSLRPSSPDTQYF
>TRBJ1-6|NA|few|TRBV12-3/TRBV12-4
TGTGCCAGCAGTTTAGGGGGGAGTTCACCCCTCCACTTT
CASSLGGSSPLHF
>TRBJ2-6|NA|NA|TRBV7-3
TGTGCCAGCAGCCTCACAGGGAATGGGGCCAACGTCCTGACTTTC
CASSLTGNGANVLTF
>TRBJ2-7|TRBD1|NA|TRBV30
TGTGCCTGGAGTGTACTACAGGGGGTTTACTTC
CAWSVLQGVYF
>TRBJ1-1|TRBD1|NA|TRBV2
TGTGCCAGCAGTGAGACCCGGGACAGGGTTTCGAACACTGAAGCTTTCTTT
CASSETRDRVSNTEAFF
>TRBJ2-1|NA|many|TRBV11-2
TGTGCCAGCAGCTTAGATCGATCTGCGTCAGCCTACAATGAGCAGTTCTTC
CASSLDRSASAYNEQFF
>TRBJ2-1|NA|few|TRBV28
TGTGCCAGCAGTTTAGTTGTGGGGACAAAATTTATAGGGAATGAGCAGTTCTTC
CASSLVVGTKFIGNEQFF
>TRBJ2-5|TRBD1|many|TRBV6-1
TGTGCCAGCAGCGGACAGGGGGAGACCCAGTACTTC
CASSGQGETQYF
>TRBJ1-6|NA|NA|TRBV5-4
TGTGCCAGCAGCTTTATGTCGGGAGGAAATTCACCCCTCCACTTT
CASSFMSGGNSPLHF
>TRBJ2-7|NA|many|TRBV6-2/TRBV6-3
TGTGCCAGCAGTTACGGGGCACAGGGCCGGAGGGAACTCTCCTACGAGCAGTACTTC
CASSYGAQGRRELSYEQYF
>TRBJ2-7|TRBD1|many|TRBV5-1
TGCGCCAGCAGCTCACAGACAGGGGGTTACGAGCAGTACTTC
CASSSQTGGYEQYF
>TRBJ2-1|TRBD2|many|TRBV24-1
TGTGCCACCAGTGATTTGGCGACTAGCGGGAGCTATGAGCAGTTCTTC
CATSDLATSGSYEQFF
>TRBJ2-7|NA|many|TRBV11-3
TGTGCCAGCAGCCCCCCCAAGGCTGCCACCTACGAGCAGTACTTC
CASSPPKAATYEQYF
>TRBJ2-5|NA|NA|TRBV29-1
TGCAGCCATGGGGCCGCGCCGAAAGAGACCCAGTACTTC
CSHGAAPKETQYF
>TRBJ2-5|TRBD1|NA|TRBV4-1
TGCGCCAGCAGACACGATATCGGGACAGGACAAGAGACCCAGTACTTC
CASRHDIGTGQETQYF
>TRBJ2-3|TRBD1|many|TRBV11-3
TGTGCCAGCAGCTCACAGGGGATGACAGATACGCAGTATTTT
CASSSQGMTDTQYF
>TRBJ2-3|NA|few|TRBV10-3
TGTGCCATCAAAGGCTCCACAGATACGCAGTATTTT
CAIKGSTDTQYF
>TRBJ2-7|TRBD1|NA|TRBV5-5
TGTGCCAGCAGGGGGACAGGGGGTCCTATAGAGCAGTACTTC
CASRGTGGPIEQYF
>TRBJ2-1|TRBD2|once|TRBV9
TGTGCCAGCAGCGCATCAGGGACTATTTACAATGAGCAGTTCTTC
CASSASGTIYNEQFF
>TRBJ2-6|NA|few|TRBV27
TGTGCCAGCAGTTCGTACGGACTCTCTGGGGCCAACGTCCTGACTTTC
CASSSYGLSGANVLTF
>TRBJ2-1|TRBD2|NA|TRBV10-2
TGCGCCACCGCTAGCGGGAGGAGCTCCTACAATGAGCAGTTCTTC
CATASGRSSYNEQFF
>TRBJ1-3|NA|NA|TRBV5-6
TGTACCAGCAGCCACCGTGGGGGACAACTCTCTGGAAACACCATATATTTT
CTSSHRGGQLSGNTIYF
>TRBJ2-1|NA|many|TRBV30
TGTGCCTTGATTCCCCGGAGGAGCTTTAGGGATGAGCAGTTCTTC
CALIPRRSFRDEQFF